This T cell receptor beta chain was recovered during a study of Ad26.COV2.S vaccination and SARS-CoV-2 variants. Produced via immunoSEQ multiplex PCR; TCRdb's table is partial and in-frame only. This sample yields 300,000 to 400,000 clones, of which around 90% are seen a single time; roughly 3.1% belongs to the top ten. Regarding treatment: some 19 received Ad26.COV2.S at low or high dose, single or two shots; several received placebo; per-sample allocation not given. After the first vaccine or placebo injection, samples were drawn on day 63. Study-level results: Vaccine recipients and placebo recipients showed similar non-spike TCR breadth.

Germline V gene data show CDR1 as SEHNR and CDR2 as FQNEAQ (reference sequence). The CDR3 totals 16 residues. The junction had 9 bases not matched to a gene; V was cut back by 1 base and J by 4 bases. As regards this clone: Its antigen remains unidentified.

The sequencing used peripheral blood, collected in a trial of Ad26.COV2.S vaccine versus placebo. The V gene is TRBV7-9, the J gene TRBJ2-7, with 8 bases fitting TRBD1. The receptor's source is a person aged 18-60 years who received the Ad26.COV2.S COVID-19 vaccine or a placebo. The CDR3 DNA is TGTGCCAGCAGCTTAGGCGGACAGGGTAAAAGGTACGAGCAGTACTTC. This translates into CASSLGGQGKRYEQYF. Drawing the rest from reference TRBV7-9 and TRBJ2-7, the complete variable domain is DTGVSQNPRHKITKRGQNVTFRCDPISEHNRLYWYRQTLGQGPEFLTYFQNEAQLEKSRLLSDRFSAERPKGSFSTLEIQRTEQGDSAMYLCASSLGGQGKRYEQYFGPGTRLTVT.